This T cell receptor (beta chain) derives from a study of T cell repertoires in cytomegalovirus infection. Across the study: Public TCR beta signature analysis indicated the presence of both CMV infection and matching HLA type.

TCRdb itself ran the reads through MiXCR, one entry per CDR3 protein. The sample records 630,000 or so distinct CDR3 sequences, approximately 25% being singletons. Concerning this clonotype: Its antigen is as yet unknown.

Germline-derived CDR1 and CDR2 are DFQATT and SNEGSKA (reference sequence). Trimming took off 0 bases at V and 3 bases at J, with 12 bases between the two ends. This CDR3 is built from 14 residues. Study-wide results and caveats: Dominating the ex vivo response were TCR beta clonotypes that were CMV-specific and HLA-C-restricted. The cumulative frequency of public TCR beta families distinguished individuals who carried CMV together with the relevant HLA.

The sequenced sample consisted of CD8+ T cells from PBMCs. This clonotype originated in a human donor in good health (CMV status not recorded). Some clones in this sample may be carry-over from other donors' samples. This chain links TRBV20-1 with TRBJ2-7; D unclear. DNA for the CDR3: TGCAGTGCTAGAGATCTAATCGGCGGCTACGAGCAGTACTTC. The encoded protein is CSARDLIGGYEQYF.